Shown below are 22 T cell receptor beta chains from a single sample sequenced in a study of shared clonotypes between healthy human individuals. Libraries were prepared by immunoSEQ multiplex PCR; TCRdb keeps only in-frame clonotypes and omits some of them. Of approximately 2,000,000 clones in the sample, 90% to 95% were seen once. Naive CD8 cells, CD45RO-negative and positively selected for CCR7, excluded terminally differentiated effector memory CD45RA+ cells. Sequencing used naive CD8+ T cells from PBMCs. The receptors come from a young man in good health. Some clones in this sample may be carry-over from other donors' samples.

The chain uses TRBV7-6 and TRBJ1-2; 8 positions match TRBD1. V gave up 2 bases and J gave up 4 bases; unmatched junction bases: 9. The CDR3 has 16 residues. Germline loops: CDR1 SGHVS, CDR2 FNYEAQ. CDR3 protein: CASSLLGEGTGYGYTF. DNA for the CDR3: TGTGCCAGCAGCTTATTAGGCGAAGGGACAGGCTATGGCTACACCTTC.

Only one count was recorded for this clone. The chain uses TRBV15 and TRBJ2-5, with a weak D call TRBD1 (6 bases). This CDR3 has 15 residues. V was pared by 3 bases and J by 5 bases, with 16 bases between. Germline values: CDR1 LNHNV, CDR2 YYDKDF (reference sequence). The chain's CDR3 is CATSSRQADWETQYF. In DNA form, the CDR3 reads TGTGCCACCAGCAGCCGACAGGCCGATTGGGAGACCCAGTACTTC.

The V gene is TRBV30, the J gene TRBJ1-1; TRBD1 agrees at 8 bases. The CDR3 covers 18 residues. Germline-derived CDR1 and CDR2 are GTSNPN and SVGIG (reference sequence). J lost 0 bases, V lost 0 bases, and 12 bases had no gene match. The CDR3: CAWSVIRPGGRMNTEAFF. In DNA form, the CDR3 reads TGTGCCTGGAGTGTAATTAGGCCAGGGGGCCGTATGAACACTGAAGCTTTCTTT.

V gene TRBV27 combines with J gene TRBJ2-7; 10 bases agree with TRBD1. In germline, CDR1 is MNHEY, CDR2 SMNVEV (reference sequence). The CDR3 covers 15 residues. The junction had 11 bases not matched to a gene; V was cut back by 5 bases and J by 7 bases. The CDR3 loop reads CASSPRQGAIKEQYF. Written as DNA, the CDR3 is TGTGCCAGCAGTCCCAGACAGGGGGCTATCAAGGAGCAGTACTTC.

As for this clone: Within the sample, other DNA sequences also encode this same CDR3. The chain joins TRBV7-9 to TRBJ2-7; D is unclear. Looked up from germline, CDR1 is SEHNR and CDR2 is FQNEAQ (reference sequence). V dropped 5 bases and J dropped 1 base, with 6 bases sitting between them. The CDR3 contains 12 residues. The CDR3 sequence: CASSVGSYEQYF. The CDR3 DNA follows: TGTGCCAGCAGCGTAGGTTCCTACGAGCAGTACTTC.

This rearrangement joins TRBV7-9 to TRBJ1-1, with 12 bases identical to TRBD1. Germline CDR1 and CDR2: SEHNR and FQNEAQ (reference sequence). The J segment lost 3 bases and the V segment lost 5 bases, leaving 10 bases of the junction unmatched. The CDR3 spans 17 residues. The CDR3 DNA sequence: TGTGCCAGCAGCCTTGGGACAGGGGGCATTTTGGACACTGAAGCTTTCTTT. As protein: CASSLGTGGILDTEAFF.

The chain recombines TRBV5-6 with TRBJ2-7; maybe TRBD1 (5 bases). This CDR3 spans 14 amino acids. The germline V gene encodes CDR1 SGHDT and CDR2 YYEEEE. The V gene lost 5 bases and the J gene lost 2 bases, with 14 bases spanning the gap. The CDR3 region has the DNA TGTGCCAGCAGTCAGGGCGCCGGCGCCTACGAGCAGTACTTC. This encodes CASSQGAGAYEQYF.

The chain recombines TRBV4-1 with TRBJ2-7; tentatively, D is TRBD1 (7 bases). The germline CDR1 and CDR2 sequences are MGHRA and YSYEKL. Trimming left V 0 bases short and J 5 bases short, with 20 bases between. CDR3 length: 17 residues. The CDR3 DNA follows: TGCGCCAGCAGCCAAGACAGGGGGGACCCAATTGTTGACGAGCAGTACTTC. It encodes CASSQDRGDPIVDEQYF.

The chain carries TRBV27 and TRBJ1-5; 7 positions match TRBD1. CDR1 and CDR2 (germline): MNHEY, SMNVEV (reference sequence). The CDR3 loop spans 13 amino acids. V was clipped by 4 bases and J by 4 bases; unmatched bases: 1. CDR3: CASSWGQNQPQHF. In DNA, the CDR3 is TGTGCCAGCAGTTGGGGACAGAATCAGCCCCAGCATTTT.

This clone was picked up a small number of times. This sequence joins TRBV19 and TRBJ2-7; D perhaps matches TRBD2 (6 bases). CDR3 length equals 14 residues. Germline V lookup: CDR1 LNHDA, CDR2 SQIVND (reference sequence). The V end was cut by 3 bases, the J end by 4 bases, with 13 bases between. The chain's CDR3 is CASSMPGEAYEQYF. The CDR3 DNA sequence: TGTGCCAGTAGTATGCCCGGGGAGGCATACGAGCAGTACTTC.

The V gene is TRBV30, the J gene TRBJ2-3, with TRBD2 matching over 7 bases. The CDR3 spans 17 residues. The trim removed 0 bases at V and 0 bases at J, leaving 9 bases unmatched. The germline CDR1 and CDR2 sequences are GTSNPN and SVGIG (reference sequence). The CDR3 is CAWSVWSGLLSTDTQYF. The CDR3 region has the DNA TGTGCCTGGAGTGTCTGGTCGGGACTACTGAGCACAGATACGCAGTATTTT.

This clone was detected once. This chain uses TRBV5-5 with TRBJ2-3; D is uncertain. Germline values: CDR1 SGHKS, CDR2 YYEKEE (reference sequence). V gave up 2 bases and J gave up 4 bases, with 2 bases separating them. The CDR3 consists of 11 residues. The CDR3, as DNA: TGTGCCAGCAGCTTCCCAGATACGCAGTATTTT. Translated, it gives CASSFPDTQYF.

For this clone: The same CDR3 also results from other DNA sequences found in this sample. The V and J genes are TRBV27 and TRBJ2-7; TRBD1 aligns across 8 bases. CDR3 length: 15 amino acids. CDR1 is MNHEY and CDR2 is SMNVEV in the germline V gene (reference sequence). With V trimmed by 5 bases and J by 3 bases, 9 bases remained unmatched. The CDR3 nucleotides are TGTGCCAGCAGTACCACCGGGACAGGCGACTACGAGCAGTACTTC. The encoded protein is CASSTTGTGDYEQYF.

The chain combines TRBV5-1 with TRBJ2-7; D uncertain. The V gene lost 0 bases and the J gene lost 1 base, with 5 bases spanning the gap. Germline CDR1 reads SGHRS; CDR2 reads YFSETQ. The CDR3 spans 13 residues. The CDR3 reads CASSLGVSYEQYF. The DNA of the CDR3 is TGCGCCAGCAGCTTGGGAGTGTCCTACGAGCAGTACTTC.

This chain connects TRBV7-9 to TRBJ2-7; D may be TRBD1 or TRBD2 (5 bases each). The CDR3 length is 15 residues. Trimming removed 5 bases at V and 0 bases at J, with 14 bases between. The V gene's germline CDR1 is SEHNR and CDR2 FQNEAQ (reference sequence). The CDR3 DNA follows: TGTGCCAGCAGCCCCGGGACGAAAAGCTCCTACGAGCAGTACTTC. Translation gives CASSPGTKSSYEQYF. Full variable domain (remainder filled in from reference TRBV7-9 and TRBJ2-7): DTGVSQNPRHKITKRGQNVTFRCDPISEHNRLYWYRQTLGQGPEFLTYFQNEAQLEKSRLLSDRFSAERPKGSFSTLEIQRTEQGDSAMYLCASSPGTKSSYEQYFGPGTRLTVT.

This clone was detected once. The chain carries TRBV28 and TRBJ1-2, with D unresolved. The V and J ends lost 4 bases and 6 bases respectively, with 9 bases between them. The germline gives CDR1 MDHEN, CDR2 SYDVKM. The CDR3 totals 12 residues. The CDR3 DNA reads TGTGCCAGCAGTTCCTTTAGGGATGGCTACACCTTC. Translated, it gives CASSSFRDGYTF.

The rearrangement joins TRBV27 to TRBJ2-3; D uncertain. The CDR3 is made up of 16 amino acids. The germline CDR1 and CDR2 sequences are MNHEY and SMNVEV (reference sequence). Trimming removed 5 bases at V and 4 bases at J, with 19 bases between. The CDR3 protein is CASSPNAERSADTQYF. Written as DNA, the CDR3 is TGTGCCAGCAGTCCGAACGCCGAAAGGAGCGCAGATACGCAGTATTTT.

This chain uses TRBV4-3 with TRBJ2-2; maybe TRBD2 (6 bases). The CDR3 is 16 amino acids. The V gene lost 2 bases and the J gene lost 8 bases, with 18 bases spanning the gap. The V gene's germline CDR1 is LGHNA and CDR2 YSLEER. CDR3 in DNA: TGCGCCAGCAGCCAATTGGAGGGCAGCCTAATGGGGGAGCTGTTTTTT. The encoded protein is CASSQLEGSLMGELFF.

This chain uses TRBV19 with TRBJ2-5; tentatively, D is TRBD2 (5 bases). The CDR3 is 15 residues long. V shed 7 bases and J shed 1 base, with 16 bases lying between them. In germline, CDR1 is LNHDA, CDR2 SQIVND (reference sequence). The CDR3 is CASNPRGVPQETQYF. The CDR3 region has the DNA TGTGCCAGTAACCCCCGGGGAGTCCCCCAAGAGACCCAGTACTTC.

The chain recombines TRBV9 with TRBJ1-5; D is unresolved. Deletions cut 4 bases from V and 2 bases from J, with 13 bases between. This CDR3 is 15 amino acids long. Germline CDR1 is SGDLS and CDR2 is YYNGEE. CDR3 sequence (DNA): TGTGCCAGCAGCCCAAGCGGAGGTCGCAATCAGCCCCAGCATTTT. Its protein product is CASSPSGGRNQPQHF.

The chain recombines TRBV9 with TRBJ2-7, with D tentatively TRBD2 (5 bases). CDR1 is SGDLS and CDR2 is YYNGEE in the germline V gene. CDR3 length equals 16 residues. V lost 4 bases and J lost 1, with 18 bases in between. The CDR3 coding sequence is TGTGCCAGCAGCCCCTGGGCTGGACGGGAATCCTACGAGCAGTACTTC. Amino acids: CASSPWAGRESYEQYF.

This clone was observed a single time. The chain couples TRBV11-2 to TRBJ2-1, with TRBD1 identical over 7 bases. In germline, CDR1 is SGHAT, CDR2 FQNNGV. J gave up 3 bases and V 2 bases, and 4 bases lay outside the gene matches. The CDR3 contains 15 residues. The CDR3 protein is CASSLSRTGYNEQFF. DNA for the CDR3: TGTGCCAGCAGCTTATCCAGGACAGGCTACAATGAGCAGTTCTTC.